This T cell receptor beta chain was profiled in a study of T cell repertoires in cytomegalovirus infection. On the study more broadly: Selection of CMV epitopes for the study included recently identified HLA-C-restricted and well-studied HLA-B-restricted ones. Findings and caveats of the study: Within the response measured ex vivo, HLA-C-restricted CMV-specific TCR beta clonotypes were dominant.

There are a few counts of this clonotype. The antigen is unknown. The CDR3 is 15 amino acids. Germline-derived CDR1 and CDR2 are MNHNS and SASEGT. V shed 2 bases and J shed 4 bases, with 12 bases lying between them. TCRdb re-called the reads with MiXCR, one entry per CDR3 protein. The sample lists 20,000 to 30,000 distinct CDR3 sequences, 22% occurring once. The chain joins TRBV6-1 to TRBJ2-1; D may be TRBD1 (6 bases). Source: CD8+ T cells from cultured PBMCs, taken from culture after CMV antigen stimulation. This receptor was identified in a human donor in good health (CMV status not recorded). Some clones in this sample may be carry-over from other donors' samples. CDR3: CASSESGHPYNEQFF. As DNA, the CDR3 is TGTGCCAGCAGTGAATCGGGACACCCATACAATGAGCAGTTCTTC.